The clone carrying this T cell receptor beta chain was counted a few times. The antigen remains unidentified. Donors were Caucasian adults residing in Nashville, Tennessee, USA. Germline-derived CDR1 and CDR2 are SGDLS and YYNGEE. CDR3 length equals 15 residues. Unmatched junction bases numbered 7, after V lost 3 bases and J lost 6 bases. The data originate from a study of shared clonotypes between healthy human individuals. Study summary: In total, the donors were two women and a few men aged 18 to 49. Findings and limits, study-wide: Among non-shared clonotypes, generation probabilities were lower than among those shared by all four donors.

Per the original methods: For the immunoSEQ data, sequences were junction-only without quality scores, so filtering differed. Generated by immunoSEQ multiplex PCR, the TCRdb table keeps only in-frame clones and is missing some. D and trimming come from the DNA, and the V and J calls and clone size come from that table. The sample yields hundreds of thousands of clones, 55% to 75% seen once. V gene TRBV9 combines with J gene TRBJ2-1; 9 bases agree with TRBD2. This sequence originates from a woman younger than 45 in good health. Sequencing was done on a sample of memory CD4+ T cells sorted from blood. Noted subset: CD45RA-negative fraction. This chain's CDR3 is CASSAPGTSTNEQFF. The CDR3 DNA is TGTGCCAGCAGCGCCCCCGGGACTAGCACCAATGAGCAGTTCTTC.